This T cell receptor (beta chain) stems from a study of blood T cell repertoires in COVID-19 (dated by TCRdb to the early 2020s). With respect to the entire study: Samples from collaborators originated in the United States, Italy and Spain and spanned both the acute and convalescent phases of COVID-19. The prospective study material was composed of cDNA or gDNA derived from T cells, B-cell-depleted T cells, or PBMCs. Subjects who had been exposed to COVID-19, were actively infected with it, or had recovered from it provided the deeply sampled blood TCRbeta repertoires that made up the dataset. The repertoires were made available in a free public database intended to serve as a resource for research on the immune response to SARS-CoV-2. The samples were drawn from the first 160 participants of the ongoing ImmuneRACE study and from more than 1,000 subjects provided by 6 global collaborators. Sample metadata almost always included a de-identified subject ID, COVID-19 status, age in years and sex. Where HLA class I and class II types were available, the types were taken from metadata supplied by the sample provider, not from assay-based typing.

Overall results and qualifications from the work: How much clinical and demographic metadata was included differed by source and by participant, and the metadata was provided uncurated.

The immunoSEQ Assay, a bias-controlled multiplex PCR, was used to amplify TCRbeta CDR3 regions from genomic DNA. The authors' pipeline ran thus. The number of nucleated cells in each sample was estimated by amplification of reference gene primers within the assay. To quantify the absolute abundance of each unique TCRbeta CDR3 rearrangement, sequence reads were collapsed and filtered. For each sample, productive Simpson clonality was calculated as the square root of Simpson's diversity index over productive rearrangements. Held by TCRdb, this immuneACCESS table contains in-frame sequences only and omits some clones. Under half of the omission traces to an unresolved V gene where checked; the cause of the rest is unknown. The DNA was the basis for D and trimming; V, J and clone size are from that table. Here the sample has some 73,000 clones; under 90% occur a single time. The top ten clones comprise around 3.9% of the sample.

The germline V gene gives CDR1 as KGHSH and CDR2 as LQKENI. Trimming takes 1 base from V and 4 bases from J, and the germline ends sit 17 bases apart. Reading from cysteine to phenylalanine, the CDR3 counts 17 amino acids. Only the CDR3 portion is preserved as DNA: 51 bases, with reading frame beginning at the first base. Whole blood was collected in K2EDTA tubes by collaborating institutions according to the institutions' own protocols. For TCRbeta analysis, collaborator samples were shipped as frozen whole blood, as isolated PBMCs, or as DNA extracted from either sample type. With respect to this clone: The antigen it recognizes is unknown. No per-base quality is available; no much larger clone lies one base away.

The TCR comes from a woman aged 60-75 years with acute or convalescent COVID-19. The sequence is built from TRBV18 and TRBJ2-1, with a weak D call of TRBD2 (6 bases match). Specimen: peripheral blood. The CDR3: CASSPLPGSIGYNEQFF. In nucleotides, the sequence is TGTGCCAGCTCACCACTTCCCGGGAGTATCGGGTACAATGAGCAGTTCTTC.